This T cell receptor beta chain comes out of a study of response to subunit inactivated influenza vaccine. Study conclusions and caveats: T cells newly recruited by each seasonal influenza vaccination are few, the authors suggested.

TCRdb redid the calling of the RT-PCR reads with MiXCR, one entry per CDR3 protein. The sample consists of 650,000 or so distinct CDR3 sequences, approximately 15% of them appearing once. This clonotype was counted many times. Its antigen is not known. The specimen was PBMCs from blood, collected roughly 15 days before vaccination. The receptor's source is a man in his fifties who received an inactivated influenza vaccine.

The CDR3 bases are TGTGCCACCAGCAGAGATAAGGCTACAGTGGATACGCAGTATTTT. It encodes CATSRDKATVDTQYF. This sequence joins TRBV15 and TRBJ2-3; D gene ambiguous. CDR1 and CDR2 from the germline V gene are LNHNV and YYDKDF (reference sequence). The CDR3 totals 15 residues. Trimming removed 0 bases from V and 6 bases from J, with 13 bases in between.